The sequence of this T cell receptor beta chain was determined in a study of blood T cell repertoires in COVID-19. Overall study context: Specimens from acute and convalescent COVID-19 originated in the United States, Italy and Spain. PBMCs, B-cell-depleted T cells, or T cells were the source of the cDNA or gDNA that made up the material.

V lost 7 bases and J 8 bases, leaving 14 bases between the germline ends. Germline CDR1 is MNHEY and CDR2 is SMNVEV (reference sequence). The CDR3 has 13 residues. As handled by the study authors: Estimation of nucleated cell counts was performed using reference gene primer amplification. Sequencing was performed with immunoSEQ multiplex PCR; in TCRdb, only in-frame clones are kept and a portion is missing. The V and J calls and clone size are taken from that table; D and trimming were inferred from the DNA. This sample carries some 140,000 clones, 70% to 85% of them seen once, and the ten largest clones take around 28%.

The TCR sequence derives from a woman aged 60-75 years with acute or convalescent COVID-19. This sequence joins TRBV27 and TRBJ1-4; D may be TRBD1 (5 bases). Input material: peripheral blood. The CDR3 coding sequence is TGTGCCAGCACAGGGTGGTTAGGGGAAAAACTGTTTTTT. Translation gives CASTGWLGEKLFF.